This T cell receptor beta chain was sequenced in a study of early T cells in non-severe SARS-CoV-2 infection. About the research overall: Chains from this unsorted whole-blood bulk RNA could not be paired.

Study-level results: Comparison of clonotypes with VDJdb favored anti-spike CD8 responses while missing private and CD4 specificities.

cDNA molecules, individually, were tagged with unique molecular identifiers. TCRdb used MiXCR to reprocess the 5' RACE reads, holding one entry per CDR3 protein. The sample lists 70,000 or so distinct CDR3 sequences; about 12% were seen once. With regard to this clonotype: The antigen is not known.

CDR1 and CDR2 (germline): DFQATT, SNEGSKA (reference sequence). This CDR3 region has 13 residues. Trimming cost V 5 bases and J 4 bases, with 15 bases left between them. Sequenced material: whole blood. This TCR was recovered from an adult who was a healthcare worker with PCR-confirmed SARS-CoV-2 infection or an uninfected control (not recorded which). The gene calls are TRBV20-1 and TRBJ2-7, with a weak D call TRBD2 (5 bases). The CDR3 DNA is TGCAGTGCTTTTGATTACCGGGGATACGAGCAGTACTTC. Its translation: CSAFDYRGYEQYF.